This TCR beta chain originates from a study of early T cells in non-severe SARS-CoV-2 infection. Study summary: Unsorted whole-blood RNA was sequenced in bulk, leaving chains unpaired.

Unique molecular identifiers were affixed to single, distinct cDNA molecules. MiXCR, applied by TCRdb to the 5' RACE reads, yields one record per CDR3 protein. The sample holds about 60,000 distinct CDR3 sequences, approximately 9.1% seen once. This clonotype was recorded many times. Its antigen is currently unknown. Study-wide points: Private and CD4 specificities were missed by VDJdb matching, skewed to anti-spike CD8.

The specimen sequenced was whole blood. This TCR was sampled from an adult who was a healthcare worker with PCR-confirmed SARS-CoV-2 infection or an uninfected control (not recorded which).

The CDR3, as DNA: TGTGCCAGCAGTTTAGACAATACGGACAGGGGAGGCTACACCTTC. Translation gives CASSLDNTDRGGYTF. The chain joins TRBV12-3 or TRBV12-4 to TRBJ1-2; 9 bases fit TRBD1. The trim removed 1 base at V and 8 bases at J, leaving 8 bases unmatched. This CDR3 spans 15 amino acids.